This paragraph covers one TCR beta chain sequence. Its target is not known. Built from TCR beta cDNA, the libraries had unique molecular identifiers in them. TCRdb ran MiXCR on the PCR reads and lists one entry per CDR3 protein. The sample lists hundreds of thousands of distinct CDR3 sequences, roughly 27% occurring once. This entry is derived from a study of post-analysis software for immune sequencing data. CDR3 size: 15 residues. CDR1 is SNHLY, CDR2 FYNNEI, per germline. V was shortened by 6 bases and J by 6 bases, with 18 bases between the two germline ends. Study-wide results and caveats: A few TRBV segments (TRBV5-6, TRBV5-1 and TRBV20-1 among them) occurred more frequently in patients than in controls.

The chain employs TRBV2 and TRBJ2-1; D is possibly TRBD1 or TRBD2 (7 bases each). The clonotype comes from a girl aged 5-17 years with multiple sclerosis. Sequencing was performed on blood. The CDR3 bases are TGTGCCAGCAGGGGAGGGAAGACAGGGCTCAATGAGCAGTTCTTC. Its translation is CASRGGKTGLNEQFF.